This T cell receptor (beta chain) was obtained from a study of blood T cells in healthy people across ages (dated by TCRdb to between 2014 and 2017). Regarding the research as a whole: In model experiments, roughly one uniquely barcoded TCR beta cDNA molecule per two T cells was captured by template switching. Using deep sequencing normalized with unique cDNA molecular identifiers, the study measured how TCR beta repertoire diversity changes with age. The donors were divided into four age groups: young (average about 16 years), middle-aged (almost 40), aged (under 70) and long-lived (82). To avoid experimental bias, donors of different ages were spread randomly across the sequencing lanes. Using the same blood draw, the study looked at two additional independent replicas of 1 million unique cDNA reads for two donors, one aged 18 to 30 and the other aged 80 or older. The research as a whole found: Because profiling used bulk unsorted PBMCs, naive and antigen-experienced compartments could not be compared conclusively. Compared with the aged group, more naive CD4+ T cells, fewer expanded clones and increased TCR diversity were shown by the long-lived group, suggesting age selection. The percentage of naive T cells measured by flow cytometry correlated strongly with observed TCR beta diversity. Because donor CMV infection status was unknown, age-related changes in expanded clonotypes were potentially confounded. Estimates of total diversity based on one million sequenced T cells were considered lower bounds and underestimates. Observed TCR beta diversity per million T cells fell roughly linearly with age, and a significant reduction was already apparent by age approximately 41.

Concerning this clonotype: Its target antigen remains unknown. Base qualities are not recorded, but no much larger clone differs from it by a single base.

Library method: 5' RACE. The second PCR ran for roughly 7 to 12 cycles and used a J-beta primer mix along with a sample-barcoded 5' primer. A template-switch 5' adaptor carrying 12 random nucleotides introduced a unique molecular identifier onto each TCR beta cDNA molecule. Each sample yielded at least 2.5 million CDR3-containing paired-end reads. The Mint cDNA synthesis kit, primed by a TRBC-specific oligonucleotide, was used to synthesize first-strand cDNA from all RNA. All cDNA was treated with uracil-DNA glycosylase and then went through a first 18-cycle PCR with the universal primers M1SS and BC2_uni_R. The paper's processing steps were these. For normalization, 1 million high-quality reads, each with a distinct molecular identifier, were randomly selected from each sample. Reads sharing molecular identifiers were discarded rather than binned into consensus sequences. MiTCR, with a Q25 quality threshold and the strictest error-elimination algorithm, was used for CDR3 identification, clonotype clustering and error correction. A nonparametric unseen species model using Euler transformation provided a lower-bound estimate of total TCR beta diversity. TCRdb's own reprocessing of the public reads used fastp at Q25 and MiXCR and kept productive beta chains. Each CDR3 protein appears once, grouped with its most common genes and DNA. The V and J calls were not made by the authors but by TCRdb's processing. The sample table contains approximately 2,000,000 distinct CDR3 sequences; only one count was recorded for 39% of them. The top ten constitute about 23% of the sample.

The donors were some 36 Caucasian individuals from Russia, aged 6 to 90 years, who were systemically healthy. Around 10 milliliters of peripheral blood were drawn from each donor into EDTA-treated Vacutainer tubes. Ficoll-Paque density-gradient centrifugation was used to isolate PBMCs, with at least 7 million per sample. Total RNA was extracted from PBMCs with Trizol reagent, with at least 5 micrograms obtained per sample. The percentages of naive CD45RAhigh/CD27high T cells were determined by flow cytometry on a PBMC aliquot from every donor. The sequence derives from a human donor in good health. The source material was blood.

The DNA sequence is as follows: TGCGCCAGCAGCTGGACAGGGGGCGAGTTAGATACGCAGTATTTT. The resulting protein is CASSWTGGELDTQYF. In this chain, TRBV5-1 is recombined with TRBJ2-3; TRBD1 fits 11 bases in the junction. The V end gives up 3 bases and the J end 5 bases, leaving 5 bases in the junction not matched to a gene. The germline V gene specifies SGHRS as CDR1 and YFSETQ as CDR2. The CDR3, cysteine through phenylalanine, is 15 amino acids long. Just the 45-base CDR3 DNA is kept, in frame starting at base 1.